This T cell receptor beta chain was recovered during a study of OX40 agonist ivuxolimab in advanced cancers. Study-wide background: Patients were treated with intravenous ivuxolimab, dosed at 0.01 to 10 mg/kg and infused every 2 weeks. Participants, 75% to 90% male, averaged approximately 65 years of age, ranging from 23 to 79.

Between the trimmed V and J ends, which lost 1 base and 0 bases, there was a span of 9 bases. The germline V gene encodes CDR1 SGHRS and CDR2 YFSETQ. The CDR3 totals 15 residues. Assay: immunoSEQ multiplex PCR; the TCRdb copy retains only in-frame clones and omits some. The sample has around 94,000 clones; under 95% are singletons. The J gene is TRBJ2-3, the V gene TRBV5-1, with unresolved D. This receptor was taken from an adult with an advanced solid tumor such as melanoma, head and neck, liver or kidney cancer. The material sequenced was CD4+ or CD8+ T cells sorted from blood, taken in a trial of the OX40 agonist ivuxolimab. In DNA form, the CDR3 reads TGCGCCAGCAGCTTGATAAAGGGTAGCACAGATACGCAGTATTTT. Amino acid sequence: CASSLIKGSTDTQYF. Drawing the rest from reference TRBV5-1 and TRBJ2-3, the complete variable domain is KAGVTQTPRYLIKTRGQQVTLSCSPISGHRSVSWYQQTPGQGLQFLFEYFSETQRNKGNFPGRFSGRQFSNSRSEMNVSTLELGDSALYLCASSLIKGSTDTQYFGPGTRLTVL.